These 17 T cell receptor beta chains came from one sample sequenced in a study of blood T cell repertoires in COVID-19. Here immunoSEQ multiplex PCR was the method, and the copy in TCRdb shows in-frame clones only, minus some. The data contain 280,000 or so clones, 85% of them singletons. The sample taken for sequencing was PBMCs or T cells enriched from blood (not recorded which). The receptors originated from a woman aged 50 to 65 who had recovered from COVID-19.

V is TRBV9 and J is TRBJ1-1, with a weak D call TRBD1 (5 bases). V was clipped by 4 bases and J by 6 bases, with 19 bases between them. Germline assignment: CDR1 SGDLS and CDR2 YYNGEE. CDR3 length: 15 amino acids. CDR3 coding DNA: TGTGCCAGCAGCCCTACCCATCTAAGGGGCGCTGAAGCTTTCTTT. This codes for CASSPTHLRGAEAFF.

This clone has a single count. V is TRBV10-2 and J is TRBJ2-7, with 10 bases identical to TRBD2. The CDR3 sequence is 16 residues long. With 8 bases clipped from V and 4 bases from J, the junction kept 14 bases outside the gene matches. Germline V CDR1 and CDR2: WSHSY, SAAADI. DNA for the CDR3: TGCGCCAGCCGACAGCCCAGCGGGAGGGCCTTGTACGAGCAGTACTTC. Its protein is CASRQPSGRALYEQYF.

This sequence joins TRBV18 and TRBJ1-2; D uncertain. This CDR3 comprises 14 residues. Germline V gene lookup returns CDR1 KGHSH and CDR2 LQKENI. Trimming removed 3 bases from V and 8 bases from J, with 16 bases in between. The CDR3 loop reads CASSPGGTKGGYTF. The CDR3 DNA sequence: TGTGCCAGCTCACCTGGAGGTACCAAGGGAGGCTACACCTTC.

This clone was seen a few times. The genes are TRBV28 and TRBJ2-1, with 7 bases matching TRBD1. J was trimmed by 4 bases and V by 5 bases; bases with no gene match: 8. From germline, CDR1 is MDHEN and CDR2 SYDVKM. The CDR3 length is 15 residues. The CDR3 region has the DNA TGTGCCAGCAGTCCCCAGCGACAGGGTTACAATGAGCAGTTCTTC. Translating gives CASSPQRQGYNEQFF.

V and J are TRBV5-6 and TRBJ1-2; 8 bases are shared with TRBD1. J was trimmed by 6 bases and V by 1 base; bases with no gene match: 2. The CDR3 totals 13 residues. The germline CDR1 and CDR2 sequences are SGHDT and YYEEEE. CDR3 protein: CASSLQGADGYTF. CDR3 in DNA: TGTGCCAGCAGCTTGCAGGGGGCCGATGGCTACACCTTC.

CDR3 in amino acids: CASSQGQGSNQPQHF. CDR3 sequence (DNA): TGCGCCAGCAGTCAAGGACAGGGCTCGAATCAGCCCCAGCATTTT. The rearrangement links TRBV5-1 to TRBJ1-5; 8 bases line up with TRBD1. The CDR3 is 15 amino acids. Germline CDR1 SGHRS, CDR2 YFSETQ. V shed 5 bases and J 4 bases; nucleotides not matched to a gene: 8.

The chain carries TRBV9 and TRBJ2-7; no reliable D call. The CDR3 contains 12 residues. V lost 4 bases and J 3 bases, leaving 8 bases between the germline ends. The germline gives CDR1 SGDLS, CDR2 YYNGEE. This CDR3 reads CASSNHNYEQYF. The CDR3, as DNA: TGTGCCAGCAGCAATCACAACTACGAGCAGTACTTC.

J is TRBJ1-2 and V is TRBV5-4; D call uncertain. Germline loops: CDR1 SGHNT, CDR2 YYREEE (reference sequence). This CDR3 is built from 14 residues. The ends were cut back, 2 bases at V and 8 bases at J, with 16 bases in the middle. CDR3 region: CASSFPGHWEGYTF. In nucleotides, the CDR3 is TGTGCCAGCAGCTTCCCGGGCCATTGGGAGGGCTACACCTTC.

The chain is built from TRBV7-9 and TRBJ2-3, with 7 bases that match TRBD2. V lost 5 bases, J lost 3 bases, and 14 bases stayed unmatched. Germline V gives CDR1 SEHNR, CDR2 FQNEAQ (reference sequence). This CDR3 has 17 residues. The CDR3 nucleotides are TGTGCCAGCAGCCCCAGACGGGCGGGAGTGGGGACAGATACGCAGTATTTT. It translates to CASSPRRAGVGTDTQYF. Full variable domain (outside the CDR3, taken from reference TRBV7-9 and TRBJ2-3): DTGVSQNPRHKITKRGQNVTFRCDPISEHNRLYWYRQTLGQGPEFLTYFQNEAQLEKSRLLSDRFSAERPKGSFSTLEIQRTEQGDSAMYLCASSPRRAGVGTDTQYFGPGTRLTVL.

CDR3 nucleotide sequence: TGTGCCACCCGACGGGGTACAGCTAATCAGCCCCAGCATTTT. Translating gives CATRRGTANQPQHF. This chain uses TRBV19 with TRBJ1-5, with no clear D. CDR1 and CDR2 from the germline V gene are LNHDA and SQIVND (reference sequence). Deletions cut 10 bases from V and 4 bases from J, with 17 bases between. This CDR3 has 14 residues.

This CDR3 reads CASSILLAGGLDTQYF. DNA of the CDR3: TGTGCCAGTAGTATCCTTCTAGCGGGAGGTCTAGATACGCAGTATTTT. V usage is TRBV19 and J usage is TRBJ2-3; TRBD2 matches 11 bases. The CDR3 sequence is 16 residues long. Germline V gene sequence: CDR1 LNHDA, CDR2 SQIVND (reference sequence). With V trimmed by 3 bases and J by 5 bases, 7 bases remained unmatched.

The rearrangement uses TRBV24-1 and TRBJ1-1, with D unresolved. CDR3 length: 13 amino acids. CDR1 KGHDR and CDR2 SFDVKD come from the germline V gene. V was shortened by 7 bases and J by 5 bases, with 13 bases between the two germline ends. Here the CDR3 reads CATSRSGGTEAFF. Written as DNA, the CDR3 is TGTGCCACCAGCCGGTCAGGCGGGACTGAAGCTTTCTTT.

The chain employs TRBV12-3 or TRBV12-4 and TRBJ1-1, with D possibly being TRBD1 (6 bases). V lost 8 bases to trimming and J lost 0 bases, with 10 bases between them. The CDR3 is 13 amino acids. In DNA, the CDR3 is TGTGCCAGCCGCTGGACAGTGAACACTGAAGCTTTCTTT. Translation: CASRWTVNTEAFF.

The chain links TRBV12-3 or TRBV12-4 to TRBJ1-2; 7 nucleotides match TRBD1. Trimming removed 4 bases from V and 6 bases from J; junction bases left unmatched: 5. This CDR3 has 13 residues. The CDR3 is CASSYDRVNGYTF. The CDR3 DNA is TGTGCCAGCAGTTACGACAGGGTAAATGGCTACACCTTC.

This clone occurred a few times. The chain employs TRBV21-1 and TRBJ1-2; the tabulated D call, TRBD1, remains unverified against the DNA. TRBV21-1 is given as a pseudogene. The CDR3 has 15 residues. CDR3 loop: CASGGQGAARYGYTF. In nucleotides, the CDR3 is TGTGCCAGCGGGGGACAGGGGGCGGCGAGGTATGGCTACACCTTC.

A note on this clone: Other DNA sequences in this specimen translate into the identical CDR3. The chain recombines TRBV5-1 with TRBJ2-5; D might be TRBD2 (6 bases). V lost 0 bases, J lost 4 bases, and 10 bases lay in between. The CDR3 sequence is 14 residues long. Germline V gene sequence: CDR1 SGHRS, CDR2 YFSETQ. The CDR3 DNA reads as TGCGCCAGCAGCTTGGGGCGGAGGGGAGAGACCCAGTACTTC. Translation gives CASSLGRRGETQYF.

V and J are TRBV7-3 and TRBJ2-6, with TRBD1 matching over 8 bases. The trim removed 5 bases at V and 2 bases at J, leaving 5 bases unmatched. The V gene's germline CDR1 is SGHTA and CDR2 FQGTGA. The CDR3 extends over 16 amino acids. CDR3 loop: CASSGSTGAGANVLTF. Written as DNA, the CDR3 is TGTGCCAGCAGCGGATCGACAGGGGCTGGGGCCAACGTCCTGACTTTC.